One and the same sample provided the 12 T cell receptor beta chains below, sequenced in a study of vaccination effects on CD4 cells after COVID-19. These receptors have no identified antigens. Isolation of CD4+ T cells took place after less than 12 days of culture. Clones were read by immunoSEQ multiplex PCR, and TCRdb kept only the in-frame ones, dropping some. This sample has about 48,000 clones, with 50% to 80% found just once. The input for sequencing was CD4+ T cells from PBMCs cultured without peptide, taken before COVID-19 vaccination. These receptors were taken from a human donor who received a COVID-19 vaccine.

This clone was picked up a small number of times. The J gene is TRBJ1-1, the V gene TRBV7-8; TRBD1 might be the D (6 bases). CDR1 is SGHVS and CDR2 is FQNEAQ in the germline V gene. The CDR3 has 15 amino acids. The germline V and J ends were trimmed by 1 base and 5 bases, with 14 bases remaining between them. This CDR3 reads CASSLEGGGGTEAFF. DNA for the CDR3: TGTGCCAGCAGCTTAGAGGGGGGAGGGGGGACTGAAGCTTTCTTT.

This clone was recorded a few times. CDR3 region: CASSPLVDNGYTF. The CDR3 nucleotides are TGCGCCAGCAGCCCCCTCGTCGATAATGGCTACACCTTC. The J gene is TRBJ1-2, the V gene TRBV4-3; the D is unclear. Per the germline V gene, CDR1 is LGHNA and CDR2 is YSLEER. The germline V and J ends were trimmed by 4 bases and 6 bases, with 12 bases remaining between them. This CDR3 region has 13 residues.

Only a few counts were recorded for this clone. The chain carries TRBV14 and TRBJ1-1, with a possible D match to TRBD1 (5 bases). CDR3 length: 13 amino acids. V lost 4 bases and J 7 bases, leaving 13 bases between the germline ends. Germline CDR1 and CDR2: SGHDN and FVKESK. The CDR3 DNA follows: TGTGCCAGCAGCCGTTTCGACCAGGGTGAAGCTTTCTTT. Protein sequence: CASSRFDQGEAFF.

The sample holds a few counts of this clone. The V and J genes are TRBV2 and TRBJ2-7; 7 bases are shared with TRBD2. Germline V gene data show CDR1 as SNHLY and CDR2 as FYNNEI. The CDR3 runs 14 residues. Trimming took 7 bases from V and 4 from J; bases not matched to a gene: 10. The CDR3, as DNA: TGTGCCAGCATTAAACTAGCGAGTGGATACGAGCAGTACTTC. This codes for CASIKLASGYEQYF.

CDR3 DNA: TGTGCCTGGATCCCGTATCTGAACACTGAAGCTTTCTTT. Amino acids: CAWIPYLNTEAFF. The chain has TRBV30 and TRBJ1-1, with unresolved D. Trimming pared 4 bases from V and 0 bases from J, leaving 9 bases between. Germline V gene lookup returns CDR1 GTSNPN and CDR2 SVGIG (reference sequence). The CDR3 has 13 residues. Full variable domain (outside the CDR3, taken from reference TRBV30 and TRBJ1-1): SQTIHQWPATLVQPVGSPLSLECTVEGTSNPNLYWYRQAAGRGLQLLFYSVGIGQISSEVPQNLSASRPQDRQFILSSKKLLLSDSGFYLCAWIPYLNTEAFFGQGTRLTVV.

This chain joins TRBV5-4 and TRBJ2-1; D gene uncertain. V gave up 4 bases and J gave up 5 bases, with 13 bases separating them. The CDR3 has 14 residues. Germline V CDR1 and CDR2: SGHNT, YYREEE (reference sequence). The CDR3 DNA is TGTGCCAGCAGCCAAATGTGGGGTAACAATGAGCAGTTCTTC. Amino acid sequence: CASSQMWGNNEQFF.

The V call is TRBV7-9, the J call TRBJ2-1, with 9 bases matching TRBD2. Per germline, CDR1 SEHNR and CDR2 FQNEAQ (reference sequence). The CDR3 runs to 16 residues. The ends lost 5 bases at V and 6 bases at J; junction bases unmatched: 11. CDR3 region: CASSQILAGVGNEQFF. The CDR3, as DNA: TGTGCCAGCAGCCAGATCTTAGCGGGAGTGGGCAATGAGCAGTTCTTC.

The chain is built from TRBV3-1 (or the pseudogene TRBV3-2) and TRBJ2-3; D assignment may be TRBD1 or TRBD2 (5 bases each). The V gene's germline CDR1 is LGHDT and CDR2 YNNKEL (reference sequence). The V end lost 2 bases, the J end lost 5 bases, and 11 bases lay between the germline ends. This CDR3 comprises 14 residues. CDR3 nucleotides: TGTGCCAGCAGCCAATTAACTAGGGGAGATACGCAGTATTTT. Protein: CASSQLTRGDTQYF.

The chain carries TRBV7-9 and TRBJ2-2; no clear D. V lost 9 bases and J 6 bases, leaving 20 bases between the germline ends. CDR1 is SEHNR, CDR2 FQNEAQ, per germline (reference sequence). This CDR3 region has 15 residues. The CDR3 protein is CASSNVGAAPGELFF. The CDR3, as DNA: TGTGCCAGTTCGAACGTGGGCGCGGCTCCCGGGGAGCTGTTTTTT. The variable domain in full, with the rest retrieved from reference TRBV7-9 and TRBJ2-2, is DTGVSQNPRHKITKRGQNVTFRCDPISEHNRLYWYRQTLGQGPEFLTYFQNEAQLEKSRLLSDRFSAERPKGSFSTLEIQRTEQGDSAMYLCASSNVGAAPGELFFGEGSRLTVL.

The chain employs TRBV29-1 and TRBJ2-5, with 7 bases lining up with TRBD2. J was trimmed by 1 base and V by 4 bases; bases with no gene match: 6. The CDR3 totals 14 residues. Germline V gene sequence: CDR1 SQVTM, CDR2 ANQGSEA. CDR3 protein: CSVALAYSQETQYF. Written as DNA, the CDR3 is TGCAGCGTTGCACTAGCGTATTCCCAAGAGACCCAGTACTTC.

The V call is TRBV5-1, the J call TRBJ2-2; D might be TRBD1 or TRBD2, each matching 6 bases. The CDR3 runs 15 residues. CDR1 and CDR2 from the germline V gene are SGHRS and YFSETQ. With 4 bases removed from V and 4 bases from J, the gap between germline ends came to 14 bases. CDR3 nucleotides: TGCGCCAGCAGCCACGCGGGACACATCACCGGGGAGCTGTTTTTT. Its translation is CASSHAGHITGELFF.

The chain has TRBV5-1 and TRBJ2-7; TRBD1 aligns across 8 bases. This CDR3 has 15 residues. CDR1 and CDR2 (germline): SGHRS, YFSETQ. Trimming removed 1 base from V and 3 bases from J; junction bases left unmatched: 6. The DNA of the CDR3 is TGCGCCAGCAGCTTGCAGGGACAGGTCAGCTACGAGCAGTACTTC. The encoded protein is CASSLQGQVSYEQYF.